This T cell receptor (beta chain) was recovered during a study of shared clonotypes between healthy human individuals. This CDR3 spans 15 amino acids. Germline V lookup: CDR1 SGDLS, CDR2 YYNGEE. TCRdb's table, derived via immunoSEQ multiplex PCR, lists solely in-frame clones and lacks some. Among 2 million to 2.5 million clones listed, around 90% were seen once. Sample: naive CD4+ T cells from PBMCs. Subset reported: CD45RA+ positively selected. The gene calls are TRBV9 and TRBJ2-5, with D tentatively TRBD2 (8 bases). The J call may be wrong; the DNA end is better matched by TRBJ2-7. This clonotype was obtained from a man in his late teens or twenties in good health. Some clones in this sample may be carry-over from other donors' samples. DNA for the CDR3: TGTGCCAGCAGCGTGGGATTAGCGGGACAGAACGAGCAGTACTTC. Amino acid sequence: CASSVGLAGQNEQYF.